The present TCR beta chain was sequenced within a study of T cell responses to AZD1222 COVID-19 vaccine. Study results and limitations: Donors were largely white British and mainly female; clonal diversity was possibly underestimated. Spike-wide coverage was observed for vaccine-associated CD4 TCRs, with dominant responses at 160-218 and 743-854.

In this sample, this clone turned up once. Its antigen is not known. Trimming at V came to 2 bases and at J to 3 bases, leaving 7 bases not matched to a gene. CDR3 length: 15 amino acids. The V gene's germline CDR1 is MNHNY and CDR2 SVGAGI (reference sequence). This table comes from immunoSEQ multiplex PCR, and its TCRdb copy is limited to in-frame clones, with some not included. This table has about 180,000 clones, around 88% appearing once. The chain employs TRBV6-6 and TRBJ2-7, with 7 bases identical to TRBD1. The material sequenced was peripheral blood, taken on day 0 of AZD1222 vaccination. This receptor was taken from an adult in good health. CDR3 in DNA: TGTGCCAGCAGTTACGAGAGGACAGGAGTCTACGAGCAGTACTTC. This gives the protein CASSYERTGVYEQYF.